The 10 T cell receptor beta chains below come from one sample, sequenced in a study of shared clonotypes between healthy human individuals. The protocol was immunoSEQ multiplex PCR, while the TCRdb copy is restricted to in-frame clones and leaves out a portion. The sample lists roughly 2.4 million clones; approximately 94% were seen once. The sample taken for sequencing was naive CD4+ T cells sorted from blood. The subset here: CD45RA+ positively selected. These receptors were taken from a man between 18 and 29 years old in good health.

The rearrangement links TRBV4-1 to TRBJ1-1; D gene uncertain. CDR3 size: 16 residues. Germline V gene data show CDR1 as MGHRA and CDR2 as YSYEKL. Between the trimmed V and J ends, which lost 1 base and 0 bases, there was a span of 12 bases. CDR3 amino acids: CASSQVARTMNTEAFF. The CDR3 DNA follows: TGCGCCAGCAGCCAAGTTGCCAGGACTATGAACACTGAAGCTTTCTTT.

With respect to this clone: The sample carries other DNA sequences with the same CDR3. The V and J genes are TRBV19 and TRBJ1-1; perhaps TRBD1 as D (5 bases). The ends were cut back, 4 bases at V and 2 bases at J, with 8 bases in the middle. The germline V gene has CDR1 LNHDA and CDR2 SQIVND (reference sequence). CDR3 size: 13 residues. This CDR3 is CASSTQVNTEAFF. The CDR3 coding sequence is TGTGCCAGTAGTACACAGGTTAACACTGAAGCTTTCTTT.

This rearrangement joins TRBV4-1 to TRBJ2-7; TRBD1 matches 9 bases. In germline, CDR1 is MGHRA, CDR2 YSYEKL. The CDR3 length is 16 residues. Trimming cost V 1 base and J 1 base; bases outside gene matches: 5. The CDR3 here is CASSQGGDRGSYEQYF. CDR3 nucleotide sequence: TGCGCCAGCAGCCAAGGAGGCGACAGGGGGTCCTACGAGCAGTACTTC.

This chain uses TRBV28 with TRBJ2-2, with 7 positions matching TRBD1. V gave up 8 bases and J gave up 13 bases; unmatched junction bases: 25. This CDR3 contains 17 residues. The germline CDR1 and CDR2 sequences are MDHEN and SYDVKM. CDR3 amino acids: CASAGRGTKGALDRLFF. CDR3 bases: TGTGCCAGCGCAGGCAGGGGGACAAAGGGGGCCTTGGACCGGCTGTTTTTT.

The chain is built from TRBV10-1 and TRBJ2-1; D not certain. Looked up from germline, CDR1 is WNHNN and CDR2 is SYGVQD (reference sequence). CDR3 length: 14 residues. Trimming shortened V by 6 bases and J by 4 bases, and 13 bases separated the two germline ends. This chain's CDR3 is CASSKVGVYNEQFF. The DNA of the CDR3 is TGCGCCAGCAGCAAAGTAGGAGTATACAATGAGCAGTTCTTC.

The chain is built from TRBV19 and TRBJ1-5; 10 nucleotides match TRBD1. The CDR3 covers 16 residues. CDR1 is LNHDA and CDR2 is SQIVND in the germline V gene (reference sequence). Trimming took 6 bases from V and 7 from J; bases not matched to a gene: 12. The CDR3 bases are TGTGCCAGTAGAAGGACGGGACAGGGGAGCGGGCAGCCCCAGCATTTT. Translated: CASRRTGQGSGQPQHF.

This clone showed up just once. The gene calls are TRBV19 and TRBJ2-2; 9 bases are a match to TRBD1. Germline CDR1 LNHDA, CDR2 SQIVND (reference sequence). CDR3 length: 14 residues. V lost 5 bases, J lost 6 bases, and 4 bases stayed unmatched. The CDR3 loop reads CASSRDRVAGELFF. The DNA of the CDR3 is TGTGCCAGTAGTCGGGACAGGGTTGCCGGGGAGCTGTTTTTT.

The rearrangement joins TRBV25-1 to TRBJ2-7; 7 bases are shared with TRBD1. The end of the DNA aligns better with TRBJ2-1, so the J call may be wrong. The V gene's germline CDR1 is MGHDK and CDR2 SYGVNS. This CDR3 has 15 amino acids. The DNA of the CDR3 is TGTGCCAGCAGTGAGTCTAACATACAGGGGAATGAGCAGTTCTTC. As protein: CASSESNIQGNEQFF.

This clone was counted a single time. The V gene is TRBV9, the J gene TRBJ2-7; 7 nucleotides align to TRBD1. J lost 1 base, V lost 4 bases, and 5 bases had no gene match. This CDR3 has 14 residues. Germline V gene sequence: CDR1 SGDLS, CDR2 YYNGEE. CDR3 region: CASSPQGKSYEQYF. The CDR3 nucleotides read TGTGCCAGCAGCCCACAGGGGAAGTCCTACGAGCAGTACTTC.

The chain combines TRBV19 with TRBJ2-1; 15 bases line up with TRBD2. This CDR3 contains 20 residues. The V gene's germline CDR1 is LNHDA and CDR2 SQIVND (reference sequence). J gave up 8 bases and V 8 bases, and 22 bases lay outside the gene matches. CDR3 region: CASSGTGSRTSGGAFYEQFF. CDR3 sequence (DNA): TGTGCCAGTTCCGGGACAGGGAGTAGGACTAGCGGGGGGGCCTTCTATGAGCAGTTCTTC.